This entry lists 14 T cell receptor beta chains sequenced from one sample in a study of control samples from healthy donors and cancer patients. The data were produced by immunoSEQ multiplex PCR, yet TCRdb's version contains in-frame clones alone and is incomplete. The table has about 180,000 clones, 90% seen once; the top ten hold roughly 1.3%. The sample was blood. These TCRs come from a woman aged 45-65 years in good health.

The V and J genes are TRBV18 and TRBJ2-1, with D perhaps TRBD1 (7 bases). CDR3 length equals 15 residues. V lost 5 bases and J 8 bases, leaving 19 bases between the germline ends. The germline V gene has CDR1 KGHSH and CDR2 LQKENI. The CDR3 nucleotides read TGTGCCAGCTCATGGAACAGGGGAGGTCGGGATGAGCAGTTCTTC. It encodes CASSWNRGGRDEQFF.

This chain links TRBV7-2 with TRBJ2-7, with D perhaps assigned TRBD1 or TRBD2 (5 bases each). Germline values: CDR1 SGHTA, CDR2 FQGNSA. Trimming left V 5 bases short and J 3 bases short, with 8 bases between. This CDR3 spans 12 amino acids. In nucleotides, the CDR3 is TGTGCCAGCAGCCGGGACCTCTACGAGCAGTACTTC. Amino acid sequence: CASSRDLYEQYF. Full variable domain (rest looked up from reference TRBV7-2 and TRBJ2-7): GAGVSQSPSNKVTEKGKDVELRCDPISGHTALYWYRQSLGQGLEFLIYFQGNSAPDKSGLPSDRFSAERTGGSVSTLTIQRTQQEDSAVYLCASSRDLYEQYFGPGTRLTVT.

V usage is TRBV11-2 and J usage is TRBJ2-5; D uncertain. Trimming pared 1 base from V and 5 bases from J, leaving 11 bases between. CDR1 is SGHAT and CDR2 is FQNNGV in the germline V gene. The CDR3 is made up of 14 amino acids. CDR3 residues: CASSLGQSWETQYF. CDR3 sequence (DNA): TGTGCCAGCAGCTTAGGCCAGTCCTGGGAGACCCAGTACTTC.

The rearrangement joins TRBV5-1 to TRBJ2-7, with a possible D match to TRBD2 (7 bases). Germline loops: CDR1 SGHRS, CDR2 YFSETQ. The CDR3 length is 16 residues. The germline V and J ends were trimmed by 3 bases and 0 bases, with 16 bases remaining between them. CDR3 sequence: CASSSQGAGASYEQYF. In nucleotides, the CDR3 is TGCGCCAGCAGCTCCCAGGGCGCGGGGGCCTCCTACGAGCAGTACTTC. The full variable domain, its missing parts supplied by reference TRBV5-1 and TRBJ2-7, is KAGVTQTPRYLIKTRGQQVTLSCSPISGHRSVSWYQQTPGQGLQFLFEYFSETQRNKGNFPGRFSGRQFSNSRSEMNVSTLELGDSALYLCASSSQGAGASYEQYFGPGTRLTVT.

The V gene is TRBV29-1, the J gene TRBJ2-3; D is unresolved. The length of the CDR3 is 12 residues. V shed 4 bases and J shed 4 bases, with 9 bases lying between them. From germline, CDR1 is SQVTM and CDR2 ANQGSEA. Written as DNA, the CDR3 is TGCAGCGTTGTAAGAGAGGCAGATACGCAGTATTTT. It translates to CSVVREADTQYF.

The chain employs TRBV7-3 and TRBJ2-7; no definite D call. Germline assignment: CDR1 SGHTA and CDR2 FQGTGA. Trimming took off 2 bases at V and 2 bases at J, with 13 bases between the two ends. CDR3 size: 15 residues. The CDR3 here is CASSLGAPGPYEQYF. The DNA of the CDR3 is TGTGCCAGCAGCTTAGGAGCTCCGGGCCCCTACGAGCAGTACTTC.

This clone was detected a few times. The chain uses TRBV6-5 and TRBJ2-7; TRBD1 aligns across 8 bases. Germline assignment: CDR1 MNHEY and CDR2 SVGAGI. The trim removed 7 bases at V and 6 bases at J, leaving 11 bases unmatched. CDR3 length: 14 amino acids. The CDR3 DNA sequence: TGTGCCAGCAATCGCGACAGGGGAAGACGCGAGCAGTACTTC. Its translation is CASNRDRGRREQYF.

The chain carries TRBV7-8 and TRBJ1-1; TRBD1 is a possible D gene (5 bases). Trimming took off 5 bases at V and 2 bases at J, with 15 bases between the two ends. The CDR3 is made up of 15 amino acids. Germline CDR1 reads SGHVS; CDR2 reads FQNEAQ. CDR3 in DNA: TGTGCCAGCAGCGCGGTGGGACGGGTAAACACTGAAGCTTTCTTT. It yields the protein CASSAVGRVNTEAFF.

The genes are TRBV7-6 and TRBJ2-3; D is unclear. CDR1 is SGHVS, CDR2 FNYEAQ, per germline. This CDR3 is built from 12 residues. V lost 3 bases and J lost 8, with 9 bases in between. The CDR3 nucleotides are TGTGCCAGCAGCTTTCCTGCAAGTACGCAGTATTTT. Translation: CASSFPASTQYF.

The sample holds a few counts of this clone. This rearrangement joins TRBV5-1 to TRBJ2-5; D uncertain. The CDR3 is made up of 15 amino acids. CDR1 is SGHRS, CDR2 YFSETQ, per germline. The V gene lost 0 bases and the J gene lost 5 bases, with 14 bases spanning the gap. This chain's CDR3 is CASSLGTLRAETQYF. Written as DNA, the CDR3 is TGCGCCAGCAGCTTGGGGACCTTAAGAGCGGAGACCCAGTACTTC.

The chain is built from TRBV7-2 and TRBJ1-5, with D unclear. The length of the CDR3 is 13 residues. The ends were cut back, 5 bases at V and 1 base at J, with 6 bases in the middle. Per the germline V gene, CDR1 is SGHTA and CDR2 is FQGNSA. CDR3 sequence: CASSPSSNQPQHF. The CDR3 nucleotides are TGTGCCAGCAGCCCGTCGAGCAATCAGCCCCAGCATTTT.

This clone has only one observation. This chain links TRBV2 with TRBJ2-5; the D gene could be TRBD1 or TRBD2 (6 bases each). The V and J ends lost 8 bases and 1 base respectively, with 20 bases between them. Germline V gives CDR1 SNHLY, CDR2 FYNNEI. CDR3 length equals 16 residues. In DNA, the CDR3 is TGTGCCAGCGGTGGGGGCCCTAGCGCGATCCAAGAGACCCAGTACTTC. Translated: CASGGGPSAIQETQYF.

This chain connects TRBV9 to TRBJ1-2, with TRBD1 matching 8 bases. Per the germline V gene, CDR1 is SGDLS and CDR2 is YYNGEE. This CDR3 region has 17 residues. With 3 bases clipped from V and 3 bases from J, the junction kept 13 bases outside the gene matches. In DNA, the CDR3 is TGTGCCAGCAGCGCCCGAATTTTAGAACAGGGGGACTATGGCTACACCTTC. It specifies CASSARILEQGDYGYTF.

The V call is TRBV15, the J call TRBJ1-5; D is uncertain. Trimming removed 5 bases from V and 10 bases from J, with 12 bases in between. The V gene's germline CDR1 is LNHNV and CDR2 YYDKDF (reference sequence). The CDR3 is made up of 12 amino acids. The CDR3 sequence is CATSQTVQPQHF. The CDR3 nucleotides are TGTGCCACCAGCCAAACAGTTCAACCCCAGCATTTT.